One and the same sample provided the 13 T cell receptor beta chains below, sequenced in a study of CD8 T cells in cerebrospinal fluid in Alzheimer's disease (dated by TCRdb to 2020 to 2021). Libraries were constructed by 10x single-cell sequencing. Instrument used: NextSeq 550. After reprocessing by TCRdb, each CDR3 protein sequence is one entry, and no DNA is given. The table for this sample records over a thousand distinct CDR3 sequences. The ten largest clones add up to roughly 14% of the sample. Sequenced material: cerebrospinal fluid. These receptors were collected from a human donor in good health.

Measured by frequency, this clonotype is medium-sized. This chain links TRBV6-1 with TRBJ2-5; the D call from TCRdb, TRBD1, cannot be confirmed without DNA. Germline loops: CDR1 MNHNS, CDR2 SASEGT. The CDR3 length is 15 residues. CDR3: CASSEARSRAETQYF.

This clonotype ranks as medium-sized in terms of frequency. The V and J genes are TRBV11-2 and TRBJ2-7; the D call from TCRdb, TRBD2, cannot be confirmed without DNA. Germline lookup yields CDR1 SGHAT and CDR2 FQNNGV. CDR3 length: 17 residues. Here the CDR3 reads CASSIDLAGGLSYEQYF.

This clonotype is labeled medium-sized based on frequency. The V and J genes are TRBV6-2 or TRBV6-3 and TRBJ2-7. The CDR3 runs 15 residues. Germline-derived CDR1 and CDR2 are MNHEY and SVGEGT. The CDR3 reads CASRGGTESSYEQYF.

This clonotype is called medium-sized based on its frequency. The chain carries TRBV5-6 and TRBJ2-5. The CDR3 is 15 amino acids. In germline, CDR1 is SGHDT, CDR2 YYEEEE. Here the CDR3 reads CASSPDGVSRETQYF.

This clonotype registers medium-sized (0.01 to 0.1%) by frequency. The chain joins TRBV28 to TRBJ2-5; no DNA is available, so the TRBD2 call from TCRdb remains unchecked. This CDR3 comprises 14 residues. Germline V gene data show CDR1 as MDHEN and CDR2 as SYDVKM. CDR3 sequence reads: CATSAGGLEETQYF.

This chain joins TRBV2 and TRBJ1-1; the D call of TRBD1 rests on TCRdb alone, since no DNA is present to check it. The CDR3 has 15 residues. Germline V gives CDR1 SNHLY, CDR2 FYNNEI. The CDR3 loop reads CASSQQGARGTEAFF.

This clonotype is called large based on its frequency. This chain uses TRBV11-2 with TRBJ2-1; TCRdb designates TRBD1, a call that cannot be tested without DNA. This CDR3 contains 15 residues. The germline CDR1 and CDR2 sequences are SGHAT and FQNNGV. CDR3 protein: CASSTGQGAVDEQFF.

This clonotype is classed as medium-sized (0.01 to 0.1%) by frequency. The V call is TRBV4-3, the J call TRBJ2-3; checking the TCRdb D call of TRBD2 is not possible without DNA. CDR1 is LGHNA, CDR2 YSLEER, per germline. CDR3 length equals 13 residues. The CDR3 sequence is CASSHSAGNTQYF.

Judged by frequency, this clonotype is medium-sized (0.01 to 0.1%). Here the CDR3 reads CASSLLGNTIYF. The chain links TRBV28 to TRBJ1-3. The CDR3 has 12 amino acids. CDR1 MDHEN and CDR2 SYDVKM come from the germline V gene.

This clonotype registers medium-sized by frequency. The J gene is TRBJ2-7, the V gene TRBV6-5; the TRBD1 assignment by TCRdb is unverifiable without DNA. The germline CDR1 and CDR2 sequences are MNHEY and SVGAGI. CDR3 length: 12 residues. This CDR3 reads CASRAPSYEQYF.

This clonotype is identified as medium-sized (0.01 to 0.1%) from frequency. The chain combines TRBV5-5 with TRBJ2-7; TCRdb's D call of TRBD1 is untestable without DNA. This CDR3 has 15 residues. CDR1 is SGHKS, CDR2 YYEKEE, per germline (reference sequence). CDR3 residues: CASSLVGQGSSEQYF.

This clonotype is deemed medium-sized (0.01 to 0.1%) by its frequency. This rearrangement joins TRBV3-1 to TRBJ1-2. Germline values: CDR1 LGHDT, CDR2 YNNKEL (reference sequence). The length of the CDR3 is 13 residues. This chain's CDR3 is CASSQVWEGGYTF.

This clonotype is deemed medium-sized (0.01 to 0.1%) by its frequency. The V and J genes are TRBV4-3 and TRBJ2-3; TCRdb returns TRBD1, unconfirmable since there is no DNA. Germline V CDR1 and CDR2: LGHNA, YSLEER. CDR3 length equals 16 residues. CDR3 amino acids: CASSQEGRGYTDTQYF.